The 30 T cell receptor beta chains reported below all come from one sample, sequenced in a study of CD8 T cells in Susac syndrome. When the RNA was reverse transcribed, random hexamers were used with an input of roughly 0.45 to 1 ug. TCRdb processed the immunoSEQ multiplex PCR reads anew with MiXCR; each CDR3 protein has one entry. The sample carries some 180,000 distinct CDR3 sequences, just under 95% recorded once. Sequenced material: CD4+ T cells from PBMCs. The receptor set was obtained from a human donor with Susac syndrome.

The chain links TRBV28 to TRBJ1-1; D gene unclear. This CDR3 comprises 15 residues. Trimming stripped 7 bases from V and 5 bases from J, with 20 bases between. CDR1 is MDHEN, CDR2 SYDVKM, per germline. CDR3 loop: CASTISGRVYTEAFF. DNA of the CDR3: TGTGCCAGCACCATAAGTGGGAGGGTGTATACTGAAGCTTTCTTT.

The J gene is TRBJ2-7, the V gene TRBV3-1; 7 bases fit TRBD1. There are 13 residues in the CDR3. Germline-derived CDR1 and CDR2 are LGHDT and YNNKEL (reference sequence). V lost 1 base and J lost 5; bases outside the gene matches: 2. The CDR3 DNA reads TGTGCCAGCAGCCAAGCACAGGGGAACGAGCAGTACTTC. Amino acids: CASSQAQGNEQYF.

The rearrangement uses TRBV29-1 and TRBJ2-3; D not resolved. This CDR3 spans 11 amino acids. Trimming took 4 bases from V and 13 from J, leaving 15 bases between them. Germline CDR1 SQVTM, CDR2 ANQGSEA. The CDR3 spells CSVVKMADKYF. The CDR3 region has the DNA TGCAGCGTTGTTAAGATGGCAGATAAGTATTTT.

The rearrangement joins TRBV14 to TRBJ2-1; D unclear. This CDR3 comprises 16 residues. V dropped 4 bases and J dropped 3 bases, with 16 bases sitting between them. Germline values: CDR1 SGHDN, CDR2 FVKESK. The CDR3 reads CASSLRRLQFYNEQFF. The CDR3 region has the DNA TGTGCCAGCAGCCTTCGACGGTTACAGTTCTACAATGAGCAGTTCTTC.

The chain couples TRBV19 to TRBJ1-1, with 9 bases fitting TRBD1. CDR3 length: 14 amino acids. Germline CDR1 and CDR2: LNHDA and SQIVND (reference sequence). With 7 bases clipped from V and 5 bases from J, the junction kept 8 bases outside the gene matches. CDR3 sequence reads: CASTLGQGWTEAFF. Here the CDR3 DNA reads TGTGCCAGTACCTTGGGACAGGGATGGACTGAAGCTTTCTTT.

V usage is TRBV20-1 and J usage is TRBJ2-1; D gene uncertain. The CDR3 runs to 14 residues. V lost 4 bases to trimming and J lost 3 bases, with 13 bases between them. CDR1 DFQATT and CDR2 SNEGSKA come from the germline V gene (reference sequence). The CDR3 is CSAIRLINYNEQFF. CDR3 coding DNA: TGCAGTGCTATCCGACTGATTAACTACAATGAGCAGTTCTTC.

This clonotype was seen just once. The chain uses TRBV5-1 and TRBJ1-5; D not certain. This CDR3 is 14 amino acids long. V was cut by 0 bases and J by 3 bases, with 7 bases left in between. CDR1 SGHRS and CDR2 YFSETQ come from the germline V gene. CDR3 coding DNA: TGCGCCAGCAGCTTGGGGGAGAACAATCAGCCCCAGCATTTT. It is translated as CASSLGENNQPQHF.

This CDR3 reads CSARDPRATNEKLFF. CDR3 bases: TGCAGTGCTAGAGACCCCAGAGCAACTAATGAAAAACTGTTTTTT. The chain links TRBV20-1 to TRBJ1-4; D unclear. The CDR3 loop spans 15 amino acids. Germline CDR1 and CDR2: DFQATT and SNEGSKA (reference sequence). Trimming removed 0 bases at V and 0 bases at J, with 8 bases between.

The chain has TRBV19 and TRBJ2-7, with 13 bases fitting TRBD2. V shed 6 bases and J 4 bases; nucleotides not matched to a gene: 3. CDR3 length: 14 residues. Germline V gene sequence: CDR1 LNHDA, CDR2 SQIVND (reference sequence). Here the CDR3 reads CASSGTSGTYEQYF. For the CDR3, the DNA is TGTGCCAGTAGCGGGACTAGCGGGACGTACGAGCAGTACTTC.

The chain has TRBV12-3 or TRBV12-4 and TRBJ2-7; tentative D call: TRBD2 (5 bases). Trimming cost V 3 bases and J 2 bases, with 11 bases left between them. CDR3 length: 14 amino acids. This chain's CDR3 is CASSLARAAYEQYF. CDR3 DNA: TGTGCCAGCAGTTTGGCGAGGGCCGCCTACGAGCAGTACTTC.

The gene calls are TRBV2 and TRBJ2-7, with D unclear. CDR1 is SNHLY, CDR2 FYNNEI, per germline. The length of the CDR3 is 11 residues. Trimming pared 7 bases from V and 3 bases from J, leaving 7 bases between. The CDR3 nucleotides read TGTGCCAGCAAGATAAACTACGAGCAGTACTTC. Residues: CASKINYEQYF.

The chain carries TRBV6-9 and TRBJ1-1; TRBD1 matches at 10 bases. Germline CDR1 is MNHGY and CDR2 is SVAAGI. V was clipped by 6 bases and J by 5 bases; unmatched bases: 9. The CDR3 covers 15 residues. The CDR3 sequence: CASSSCGTGATEAFF. The CDR3, as DNA: TGTGCCAGCAGCTCTTGCGGGACAGGGGCTACTGAAGCTTTCTTT.

J is TRBJ2-1 and V is TRBV4-2; the D gene is possibly TRBD2 (5 bases). In germline, CDR1 is LGHNA, CDR2 YNFKEQ. V was trimmed by 4 bases and J by 4 bases, leaving 17 bases between them. The CDR3 is 16 residues long. CDR3 sequence (DNA): TGTGCCAGCAGCCGGGAGCTAGGGTCTGTATACAATGAGCAGTTCTTC. The encoded protein is CASSRELGSVYNEQFF.

The CDR3 sequence: CASSFEGSFGPQHF. CDR3 nucleotide sequence: TGTGCCAGCAGCTTCGAAGGGTCCTTCGGGCCCCAGCATTTT. The rearrangement joins TRBV7-2 to TRBJ1-5; D gene uncertain. This CDR3 has 14 residues. CDR1 SGHTA and CDR2 FQGNSA come from the germline V gene. V lost 3 bases and J 9 bases, leaving 15 bases between the germline ends.

The chain carries TRBV2 and TRBJ2-3, with 7 bases aligning to TRBD1. This CDR3 is 14 amino acids long. Germline lookup yields CDR1 SNHLY and CDR2 FYNNEI. Losses at the gene ends were 8 bases for V and 6 bases for J; bases not matched to a gene: 11. CDR3 loop: CASFSGTVADTQYF. The CDR3 DNA follows: TGTGCCAGCTTCTCCGGGACAGTAGCGGATACGCAGTATTTT.

V is TRBV4-1 and J is TRBJ1-5; no firm D call. Trimming took off 2 bases at V and 5 bases at J, with 7 bases between the two ends. CDR3 size: 13 residues. Germline V gene sequence: CDR1 MGHRA, CDR2 YSYEKL. CDR3 sequence reads: CASSQSPDQPQHF. CDR3 sequence (DNA): TGCGCCAGCAGCCAATCACCCGATCAGCCCCAGCATTTT.

The rearrangement uses TRBV4-3 and TRBJ1-4; 7 bases agree with TRBD1. With V trimmed by 2 bases and J by 10 bases, 16 bases remained unmatched. In germline, CDR1 is LGHNA, CDR2 YSLEER. CDR3 size: 17 residues. CDR3 DNA: TGCGCCAGCAGCCAACCCAAAATCGGACAGGAAAAGGGAAAACTGTTTTTT. It codes for CASSQPKIGQEKGKLFF.

The V gene is TRBV4-1, the J gene TRBJ2-7; D might be TRBD1 (6 bases). The CDR3 loop spans 14 amino acids. From germline, CDR1 is MGHRA and CDR2 YSYEKL. Trimming took 4 bases from V and 0 from J, leaving 10 bases between them. CDR3 sequence: CASSPRQDSYEQYF. CDR3 in DNA: TGCGCCAGCAGCCCCAGACAGGACTCCTACGAGCAGTACTTC.

The J gene is TRBJ1-2, the V gene TRBV5-1; 8 bases are shared with TRBD1. The CDR3 has 15 amino acids. From germline, CDR1 is SGHRS and CDR2 YFSETQ. Trimming cost V 0 bases and J 4 bases; bases outside gene matches: 5. The CDR3 DNA is TGCGCCAGCAGCTTGGGGACAGGGCCGGGCTATGGCTACACCTTC. Translation: CASSLGTGPGYGYTF.

The chain uses TRBV16 and TRBJ2-7, with D hard to call. Germline V gene data show CDR1 as KGHSY and CDR2 as FQNENV. This CDR3 spans 13 amino acids. V was trimmed by 4 bases and J by 2 bases, leaving 9 bases between them. CDR3 protein: CASSRTVAYEQYF. The CDR3 region has the DNA TGTGCCAGCAGCCGGACGGTTGCCTACGAGCAGTACTTC.

V usage is TRBV7-2 and J usage is TRBJ2-1; 8 bases agree with TRBD1. V dropped 5 bases and J dropped 9; count of bases not matched to a gene: 6. Germline V CDR1 and CDR2: SGHTA, FQGNSA. The CDR3 is 13 residues long. CDR3 loop: CASSTDRAREQFF. The CDR3 DNA reads TGTGCCAGCAGCACGGACAGGGCTCGTGAGCAGTTCTTC.

This sequence joins TRBV30 and TRBJ2-7; TRBD1 might be the D (6 bases). The CDR3 runs to 13 residues. Germline CDR1 GTSNPN, CDR2 SVGIG (reference sequence). Between the trimmed V and J ends, which lost 3 bases and 7 bases, there was a span of 16 bases. The CDR3 nucleotides read TGTGCCTGGAGAACGCGACAGGCTGGAGAGCAGTACTTC. This sequence encodes CAWRTRQAGEQYF.

This rearrangement joins TRBV20-1 to TRBJ1-2, with TRBD1 matching 8 bases. V trimming: 0 bases; J trimming: 6 bases; junction bases outside the gene matches: 12. The CDR3 contains 16 residues. In germline, CDR1 is DFQATT, CDR2 SNEGSKA (reference sequence). The CDR3 here is CSARDLIGRGRHGYTF. The CDR3 DNA sequence: TGCAGTGCTAGAGATCTCATAGGCAGGGGGCGGCATGGCTACACCTTC.

CDR3 protein: CASSPTRGSDTGELFF. CDR3 nucleotides: TGTGCCAGCTCACCCACACGGGGTTCCGACACCGGGGAGCTGTTTTTT. The chain uses TRBV18 and TRBJ2-2, with D possibly being TRBD2 (5 bases). The CDR3 loop spans 16 amino acids. Germline assignment: CDR1 KGHSH and CDR2 LQKENI. Trimming removed 3 bases from V and 3 bases from J, with 14 bases in between.

V and J are TRBV7-2 and TRBJ1-2; 7 bases map to TRBD1. The length of the CDR3 is 15 residues. V dropped 3 bases and J dropped 8; count of bases not matched to a gene: 12. CDR1 is SGHTA and CDR2 is FQGNSA in the germline V gene. CDR3 region: CASSFRNTGAEGYTF. The CDR3, as DNA: TGTGCCAGCAGCTTTAGGAACACAGGGGCGGAAGGCTACACCTTC.

This sequence joins TRBV19 and TRBJ1-1, with D unresolved. The CDR3 loop spans 12 amino acids. V was pared by 3 bases and J by 8 bases, with 10 bases between. Germline V lookup: CDR1 LNHDA, CDR2 SQIVND (reference sequence). CDR3 amino acids: CASSMISREAFF. For the CDR3, the DNA is TGTGCCAGTAGTATGATATCCAGAGAAGCTTTCTTT.

For this clonotype: The junction departs from germline at one end; a sequencing error may be responsible. The genes are TRBV20-1 and TRBJ2-1; 13 nucleotides align to TRBD2. The germline V gene encodes CDR1 DFQATT and CDR2 SNEGSKA (reference sequence). The CDR3 totals 11 residues. The CDR3 sequence is CSAGTSGMTIF. DNA for the CDR3: TGCAGTGCTGGGACTAGCGGGATGACGATCTTC.

This chain links TRBV2 with TRBJ2-7, with a possible D match to TRBD1 (6 bases). Trimming stripped 4 bases from V and 3 bases from J, with 7 bases between. Germline V CDR1 and CDR2: SNHLY, FYNNEI. The CDR3 sequence is 12 residues long. The CDR3 spells CASSVTGYEQYF. The CDR3 DNA is TGTGCCAGCAGTGTGACAGGCTACGAGCAGTACTTC.

CDR3 in DNA: TGTGCCAGCAGCCCCTCGGCTGGAAACACCATATATTTT. Amino acid sequence: CASSPSAGNTIYF. This chain connects TRBV7-9 to TRBJ1-3, with unresolved D. V was clipped by 5 bases and J by 2 bases, with 7 bases between them. The CDR3 consists of 13 residues. From germline, CDR1 is SEHNR and CDR2 FQNEAQ (reference sequence).

V and J are TRBV18 and TRBJ2-3, with 7 bases aligning to TRBD1. V was clipped by 5 bases and J by 2 bases; unmatched bases: 16. This CDR3 is built from 18 residues. Germline V gives CDR1 KGHSH, CDR2 LQKENI. The CDR3 protein is CASSWTGLGTPPTDTQYF. The CDR3 DNA is TGTGCCAGCTCATGGACAGGATTAGGCACACCTCCCACAGATACGCAGTATTTT. Variable domain in full (rest from reference TRBV18 and TRBJ2-3): NAGVMQNPRHLVRRRGQEARLRCSPMKGHSHVYWYRQLPEEGLKFMVYLQKENIIDESGMPKERFSAEFPKEGPSILRIQQVVRGDSAAYFCASSWTGLGTPPTDTQYFGPGTRLTVL.